A selection of T cell receptor beta chains follows, all from one sample in a study of human T cells and chemical hapten exposure. TCRdb itself ran the RACE reads through MiXCR, one entry per CDR3 protein. This table holds under 100,000 distinct CDR3 sequences, more than 8.5% found once. Sequencing was performed on whole blood, taken in connection with sensitization to the hapten diphenylcyclopropenone (DPC). These receptors were taken from a woman aged 30 to 39 with alopecia areata. Some clones in this sample may be carry-over from other donors' samples. Each CDR3 is given with its conserved first and last residue. Each record gives: V gene, clone size, CDR3 protein. Size is omitted from some rows. Given values are once, few, many or a class for expanded clones.

>TRBV18|many
CASSPLQGEAFF
>TRBV20-1|NA
CSATLANFGYTF
>TRBV3-1|NA
CASSLIPGTADSPLHF
>TRBV7-6|few
CASSADKRYEQYF
>TRBV5-4|many
CASSLGGTSGLEETQYF
>TRBV29-1|NA
CSVVRLAVQFF
>TRBV30|NA
CAWREGGRLETQYF
>TRBV11-2|NA
CASRIQETQYF
>TRBV30|many
CAWSVQGNTEAFF
>TRBV30|few
CAWSVNSRGNQPQHF
>TRBV2|many
CASSVLSTQETQYF
>TRBV5-1|NA
CASSTGTGALPLHF
>TRBV12-2|few
CASRPEAPANPSFEQYF
>TRBV5-1|NA
CASSLDPGGTEAFF
>TRBV30|NA
CAWTAGRNSPLHF
>TRBV3-1|many
CASSQDWTSGDTQYF
>TRBV5-1|few
CASSWQGDGTEAFF
>TRBV9|many
CASSVGTADDNEQFF
>TRBV18|many
CASSPGNSDTEAFF
>TRBV11-3|many
CASTQSVMNTGELFF
>TRBV24-1|many
CATSDPGQRGTDTQYF
>TRBV7-6|many
CASSPGVPYSPLHF
>TRBV29-1|few
CSVVLSGRRSEQFF
>TRBV5-1|many
CASSGQQGVADTQYF
>TRBV7-2|many
CASSLTGQFTEAFF
>TRBV12-3/TRBV12-4|many
CASSLGGVYEQYF
>TRBV5-6|NA
CASSLPSGRASYEQYF
>TRBV5-5|few
CASSGGVQETQYF
>TRBV29-1|NA
CSVGEQGEVEKLFF
>TRBV5-1|many
CASSLAGANSYEQYF
>TRBV6-5|many
CASSYSRPGTSSSYEQYF
>TRBV2|NA
CASTSRPSSYEQYF
>TRBV4-2|many
CASSQGPGQGISGANVLTF
>TRBV5-5|many
CASSASPGRNQPQHF
>TRBV4-1|NA
CASSQNRGDGYTF
>TRBV29-1|NA
CSVEKDWNTGELFF
>TRBV20-1|NA
CSAPRGYGYTF
>TRBV11-3|NA
CASSREKQETQYF
>TRBV5-4|few
CASSLPDKSYEQYF
>TRBV13|NA
CASSSGGLSNEQFF
>TRBV7-3|many
CASSFGVGRRNNEQFF
>TRBV9|NA
CASSVRRSDTQYF
>TRBV12-3/TRBV12-4|NA
CASTGTDNQPQHF
>TRBV29-1|NA
CSVALKVGNTIYF
>TRBV20-1|few
CSAGTSTDTQYF
>TRBV27|many
CASSSLRGDGSPLHF